The rows below give T cell receptor beta chains drawn from one sample of a study of response to subunit inactivated influenza vaccine. In TCRdb, the RT-PCR reads were re-called with MiXCR into one record per CDR3 protein. The data contain about 780,000 distinct CDR3 sequences, under 20% of them singletons. The sample consisted of PBMCs from blood, taken 5 days after vaccination. Every receptor here comes from a middle-aged man who received an inactivated influenza vaccine. Each CDR3 is given with its conserved first and last residue. The order of the fields is CDR3 protein, CDR3 DNA, clone size, V gene, D gene, J gene. D genes are given only for firm matches. Expanded clones are given a class, and other clones once, few, many or no size at all.

cdr3_aa: CASSSGRASYEQYF
cdr3_nt: TGTGCCAGCAGTAGCGGGAGGGCCTCCTACGAGCAGTACTTC
clone_size: many
v_call: TRBV6-1
d_call: TRBD2
j_call: TRBJ2-7

cdr3_aa: CSARRGLDTEAFF
cdr3_nt: TGCAGTGCTAGGAGGGGGCTGGACACTGAAGCTTTCTTT
clone_size: few
v_call: TRBV20-1
d_call: TRBD1
j_call: TRBJ1-1

cdr3_aa: CASSPGTGGLEEQFF
cdr3_nt: TGCGCCAGCAGCCCCGGGACAGGGGGCCTAGAAGAGCAGTTCTTC
clone_size: NA
v_call: TRBV10-1
d_call: TRBD1
j_call: TRBJ2-1

cdr3_aa: CASSSNGASEQFF
cdr3_nt: TGCGCCAGCAGCTCCAATGGGGCCAGCGAGCAGTTCTTC
clone_size: NA
v_call: TRBV5-1
d_call: NA
j_call: TRBJ2-1

cdr3_aa: CASSSHLGGGAQEQFF
cdr3_nt: TGTGCCAGCAGCTCTCATCTTGGCGGGGGGGCTCAGGAGCAGTTCTTC
clone_size: NA
v_call: TRBV7-2
d_call: TRBD2
j_call: TRBJ2-1

cdr3_aa: CASSHRTSGYYEQYF
cdr3_nt: TGTGCCAGCAGTCATAGGACTAGCGGATACTACGAGCAGTACTTC
clone_size: NA
v_call: TRBV7-9
d_call: TRBD2
j_call: TRBJ2-7

cdr3_aa: CASSLRPRSTDTQYF
cdr3_nt: TGTGCCAGCAGCCTCCGGCCTCGGAGTACAGATACGCAGTATTTT
clone_size: NA
v_call: TRBV7-2
d_call: NA
j_call: TRBJ2-3

cdr3_aa: CASKQREADTQYF
cdr3_nt: TGTGCCAGCAAGCAGCGGGAAGCAGATACGCAGTATTTT
clone_size: NA
v_call: TRBV2
d_call: TRBD2
j_call: TRBJ2-3

cdr3_aa: CASSFGPVAKNIQYF
cdr3_nt: TGTGCCAGCAGTTTCGGACCAGTAGCCAAAAACATTCAGTACTTC
clone_size: NA
v_call: TRBV12-3/TRBV12-4
d_call: NA
j_call: TRBJ2-4

cdr3_aa: CASSPGTLNEQFF
cdr3_nt: TGTGCCAGCAGCCCAGGGACCCTAAATGAGCAGTTCTTC
clone_size: few
v_call: TRBV7-2
d_call: NA
j_call: TRBJ2-1

cdr3_aa: CAISELSGGAPYNEQFF
cdr3_nt: TGTGCCATCAGTGAGTTAAGCGGGGGGGCCCCCTACAATGAGCAGTTCTTC
clone_size: NA
v_call: TRBV10-3
d_call: TRBD2
j_call: TRBJ2-1

cdr3_aa: CASSVAVKEQFF
cdr3_nt: TGTGCCAGCAGTGTGGCGGTTAAAGAGCAGTTCTTC
clone_size: few
v_call: TRBV28
d_call: NA
j_call: TRBJ2-1

cdr3_aa: CASGGLARAGELFF
cdr3_nt: TGTGCCAGCGGAGGACTAGCGAGGGCCGGGGAGCTGTTTTTT
clone_size: NA
v_call: TRBV7-8
d_call: TRBD2
j_call: TRBJ2-2

cdr3_aa: CSASRGSSYNSPLHF
cdr3_nt: TGCAGTGCTAGCAGAGGCAGCTCCTATAATTCACCCCTCCACTTT
clone_size: few
v_call: TRBV20-1
d_call: NA
j_call: TRBJ1-6

cdr3_aa: CASSPSGGTLKFYEQYF
cdr3_nt: TGTGCCAGCAGCCCCTCCGGCGGGACCCTAAAGTTCTACGAGCAGTACTTC
clone_size: few
v_call: TRBV4-2
d_call: NA
j_call: TRBJ2-7

cdr3_aa: CASSLGAAYGYTF
cdr3_nt: TGTGCCAGCAGTTTAGGGGCGGCCTATGGCTACACCTTC
clone_size: few
v_call: TRBV28
d_call: NA
j_call: TRBJ1-2

cdr3_aa: CASSLSAGGAINEQFF
cdr3_nt: TGTGCCAGCAGTCTTTCAGCGGGAGGGGCGATAAATGAGCAGTTCTTC
clone_size: NA
v_call: TRBV12-3/TRBV12-4
d_call: TRBD2
j_call: TRBJ2-1

cdr3_aa: CASSLSSTYGYTF
cdr3_nt: TGTGCCAGCAGTTTGTCTTCGACCTATGGCTACACCTTC
clone_size: many
v_call: TRBV12-3/TRBV12-4
d_call: NA
j_call: TRBJ1-2

cdr3_aa: CASSLITSGDEQYF
cdr3_nt: TGTGCCAGCAGCTTAATTACTAGCGGGGACGAGCAGTACTTC
clone_size: NA
v_call: TRBV7-8
d_call: TRBD2
j_call: TRBJ2-7

cdr3_aa: CASSESNRGTYEQYF
cdr3_nt: TGCGCCAGCAGTGAGTCAAACAGGGGGACCTACGAGCAGTACTTC
clone_size: few
v_call: TRBV10-2
d_call: TRBD1
j_call: TRBJ2-7

cdr3_aa: CASSPTVTIYEQYF
cdr3_nt: TGTGCCAGCTCACCGACAGTAACGATCTACGAGCAGTACTTC
clone_size: many
v_call: TRBV18
d_call: NA
j_call: TRBJ2-7

cdr3_aa: CSARDQGRGWETQYF
cdr3_nt: TGCAGTGCTAGAGATCAGGGGAGGGGTTGGGAGACCCAGTACTTC
clone_size: NA
v_call: TRBV20-1
d_call: NA
j_call: TRBJ2-5

cdr3_aa: CASSLAREAYEQYF
cdr3_nt: TGTGCCAGCAGCTTAGCTAGGGAAGCATACGAGCAGTACTTC
clone_size: few
v_call: TRBV7-2
d_call: NA
j_call: TRBJ2-7

cdr3_aa: CSATSGRKGLYEQYF
cdr3_nt: TGCAGTGCTACTAGCGGGAGGAAGGGTCTGTACGAGCAGTACTTC
clone_size: NA
v_call: TRBV20-1
d_call: TRBD2
j_call: TRBJ2-7